This T cell receptor (beta chain) was recorded in a study of blood T cells in healthy people across ages. Unmatched junction bases numbered 8, after V lost 6 bases and J lost 2 bases. This CDR3 is built from 14 residues. The germline gives CDR1 DFQATT, CDR2 SNEGSKA (reference sequence). For the second PCR, which ran for roughly 6 to 12 cycles, a sample-barcoded 5' primer and a J-beta primer mix were used. Each cDNA molecule was tagged by a template-switch adaptor with 12 random nucleotides. TCRdb re-derived calls from the 5' RACE reads in MiXCR, one entry per CDR3 protein. The table includes roughly 1,800,000 distinct CDR3 sequences, 49% detected once. Samples each yielded at least 6 micrograms of total RNA. On this clonotype itself: The antigen remains unidentified.

General study points: With naive T cell percentage, TCR beta diversity showed a strong correlation. Donors of long life had a larger count of naive CD4+ cells and greater diversity than aged donors.

This chain joins TRBV20-1 and TRBJ2-3, with 7 positions matching TRBD1. Material: blood. This clonotype originated in a woman between 35 and 50 years old in good health. CDR3 in DNA: TGCAGTGCCATTTCGGGACAGACCACAGATACGCAGTATTTT. This codes for CSAISGQTTDTQYF.